These T cell receptor beta chains were read from a single sample in a study of identical twins. TCRdb independently ran MiXCR on the 5' RACE reads; one entry per CDR3 protein. The sample carries about 730,000 distinct CDR3 sequences, over 20% recorded once. These data were also filed under a second study, of T cells expressing NK-cell markers.

Sequenced material: PBMCs. These TCRs come from a woman aged 18-29 years in good health. CDR3s include the opening cysteine and the closing phenylalanine or tryptophan. D genes are given only for firm matches. Clone size is given for some rows only: seen once, a few or many times, or a class if the clone is expanded.

few	TRBV11-3	TRBJ2-2	.	CACSAGPNTGELFF	TGTGCCTGCTCGGCGGGACCGAACACCGGGGAGCTGTTTTTT
many	TRBV20-1	TRBJ2-3	.	CSAPLVAWGDTQYF	TGCAGTGCTCCTCTGGTAGCGTGGGGTGATACGCAGTATTTT
few	TRBV11-3	TRBJ2-7	.	CASSPWGPTNEQYF	TGTGCCAGCAGCCCCTGGGGCCCTACCAACGAGCAGTACTTC
.	TRBV6-1	TRBJ1-2	.	CASSEGQVRGYTF	TGTGCCAGCAGTGAAGGACAGGTTAGAGGCTACACCTTC
few	TRBV9	TRBJ2-5	.	CASSAWSGVPQETQYF	TGTGCCAGCAGCGCCTGGTCCGGGGTCCCGCAAGAGACCCAGTACTTC
many	TRBV12-3/TRBV12-4	TRBJ2-5	.	CASSLVRAETQYF	TGTGCCAGCAGTTTAGTCAGAGCTGAGACCCAGTACTTC
few	TRBV10-3	TRBJ1-1	.	CAISGSGYTEAFF	TGTGCCATCAGTGGGTCGGGTTACACTGAAGCTTTCTTT
many	TRBV12-3/TRBV12-4	TRBJ1-4	.	CASTPGQRLATNEKLFF	TGTGCCAGCACGCCGGGCCAGAGGCTTGCAACTAATGAAAAACTGTTTTTT
few	TRBV18	TRBJ2-5	.	CASSPRDGQETQYF	TGTGCCAGCTCACCAAGGGACGGCCAAGAGACCCAGTACTTC
.	TRBV6-1	TRBJ2-7	TRBD2	CASRTGLAAYEQYF	TGTGCCAGCAGAACTGGACTAGCGGCTTACGAGCAGTACTTC
few	TRBV29-1	TRBJ2-2	TRBD1	CSVGRGYTGELFF	TGCAGCGTTGGCAGGGGGTACACCGGGGAGCTGTTTTTT
few	TRBV29-1	TRBJ2-3	TRBD1	CSVDGTGRTDTQYF	TGCAGCGTTGACGGGACAGGGAGGACAGATACGCAGTATTTT
few	TRBV12-3/TRBV12-4	TRBJ2-7	TRBD2	CASSFAGAGYEQYF	TGTGCCAGCAGTTTTGCGGGAGCGGGTTACGAGCAGTACTTC
many	TRBV11-2	TRBJ2-3	TRBD2	CASSFLVAGTDTQYF	TGTGCCAGCAGCTTCTTGGTAGCGGGGACAGATACGCAGTATTTT
many	TRBV5-1	TRBJ2-3	TRBD1	CASSWDSPTDTQYF	TGCGCCAGCAGTTGGGACAGCCCTACAGATACGCAGTATTTT
few	TRBV29-1	TRBJ2-7	.	CSVEDPQGLDF	TGCAGCGTTGAAGATCCCCAGGGTTTGGACTTC
few	TRBV6-5	TRBJ2-7	.	CASSYGTAQYF	TGTGCCAGCAGTTACGGCACGGCGCAGTACTTC
.	TRBV7-9	TRBJ1-4	TRBD1	CAGQDRDIEKLFF	TGTGCCGGCCAAGACAGGGATATTGAAAAACTGTTTTTT
few	TRBV20-1	TRBJ2-1	TRBD2	CSARDARLAAPNEQFF	TGCAGTGCTAGAGATGCCCGACTAGCGGCACCCAATGAGCAGTTCTTC
.	TRBV6-2/TRBV6-3	TRBJ1-1	.	CASGWAVNTEAFF	TGTGCCAGCGGATGGGCGGTGAACACTGAAGCTTTCTTT
few	TRBV6-5	TRBJ2-5	.	CANGVIIQDF	TGTGCCAACGGTGTAATAATTCAAGACTTC
.	TRBV4-3	TRBJ2-1	.	CASSQDAVGSSYNEQFF	TGCGCCAGCAGCCAAGATGCAGTGGGGAGCTCCTACAATGAGCAGTTCTTC
few	TRBV7-2	TRBJ2-3	TRBD2	CASSPFLAGRTDTQYF	TGTGCCAGCAGTCCCTTTCTAGCGGGAAGGACAGATACGCAGTATTTT
.	TRBV5-5	TRBJ2-2	TRBD1	CASSFRDRGIRELFF	TGTGCCAGCAGCTTTAGGGACAGGGGGATCCGGGAGCTGTTTTTT
many	TRBV2	TRBJ1-6	.	CASSEAGAPLHF	TGTGCCAGCAGTGAAGCAGGGGCCCCCCTCCACTTT
few	TRBV6-1	TRBJ2-5	.	CASNNPRRTQETQYF	TGTGCCAGCAACAATCCTCGACGGACCCAAGAGACCCAGTACTTC
.	TRBV12-3/TRBV12-4	TRBJ1-5	.	CASSFGQVWDQPQHF	TGTGCCAGCAGTTTCGGTCAGGTTTGGGATCAGCCCCAGCATTTT
.	TRBV12-3/TRBV12-4	TRBJ2-7	TRBD1	CASSSSRDRVEQYF	TGTGCCAGCAGTTCGTCCCGGGACAGGGTTGAGCAGTACTTC
.	TRBV6-2/TRBV6-3	TRBJ2-1	.	CASSYWAGTADEQFF	TGTGCCAGCAGTTATTGGGCCGGCACAGCGGATGAGCAGTTCTTC
.	TRBV5-6	TRBJ2-7	TRBD1	CASSTGTGALEQYF	TGTGCCAGCAGCACTGGAACAGGGGCCCTCGAGCAGTACTTC
few	TRBV12-3/TRBV12-4	TRBJ2-5	.	CASAPGPGTGTQYF	TGTGCCTCCGCTCCGGGACCGGGCACCGGGACCCAGTACTTC